The rows below give T cell receptor beta chains drawn from one sample of a study of cytotoxic CD8 clonotypes in ibrutinib-treated CLL. Libraries were prepared by immunoSEQ multiplex PCR; TCRdb keeps only in-frame clonotypes and omits some of them. The data show about 160,000 clones, 81% seen once. Sequences were derived from PBMCs, sampled after 12 months of ibrutinib treatment. These receptors came from a human donor with chronic lymphocytic leukemia. Both conserved end residues are trimmed from each CDR3.

V: TRBV5-1
CDR3: ASSASGGKETQY

V: TRBV6-5
CDR3: ASRSVGRVSYEQY

V: TRBV19
CDR3: ASSIAGLNEKLF

V: TRBV5-6
CDR3: ASSPGMGMGYGYT

V: TRBV9
CDR3: ASSVASYNSPLH

V: TRBV30
CDR3: AWSRWRNSPLH

V: TRBV28
CDR3: ASSRGTPGHGELF

V: TRBV4-1
CDR3: ASSQFGADNYGYT

V: TRBV6-5
CDR3: ASSVIAGNTEAF

V: TRBV18
CDR3: ASSPPQGATPGSREQY

V: TRBV28
CDR3: ASSPPSVEDTQY

V: TRBV29-1
CDR3: SVGGVPGQGQGNTEAF

V: TRBV9
CDR3: ASSIAGDGAIETQY

V: TRBV2
CDR3: ASSESGTTNEKLF

V: TRBV7-2
CDR3: ASSHLTDPNEQF

V: TRBV27
CDR3: ASTSYSGELF

V: TRBV5-5
CDR3: ASSLLVGAPGELF

V: TRBV27
CDR3: ASSIQGFGQPQH

V: TRBV5-1
CDR3: ASSIFPGPGVGEQY

V: TRBV9
CDR3: ASSATGERRETQY

V: TRBV7-2
CDR3: ASSLRGGPIGYT

V: TRBV10-3
CDR3: AISGNREDLGEQF

V: TRBV5-1
CDR3: ASSGTGENTEAF

V: TRBV6-4
CDR3: ASSDSAVTDTQY